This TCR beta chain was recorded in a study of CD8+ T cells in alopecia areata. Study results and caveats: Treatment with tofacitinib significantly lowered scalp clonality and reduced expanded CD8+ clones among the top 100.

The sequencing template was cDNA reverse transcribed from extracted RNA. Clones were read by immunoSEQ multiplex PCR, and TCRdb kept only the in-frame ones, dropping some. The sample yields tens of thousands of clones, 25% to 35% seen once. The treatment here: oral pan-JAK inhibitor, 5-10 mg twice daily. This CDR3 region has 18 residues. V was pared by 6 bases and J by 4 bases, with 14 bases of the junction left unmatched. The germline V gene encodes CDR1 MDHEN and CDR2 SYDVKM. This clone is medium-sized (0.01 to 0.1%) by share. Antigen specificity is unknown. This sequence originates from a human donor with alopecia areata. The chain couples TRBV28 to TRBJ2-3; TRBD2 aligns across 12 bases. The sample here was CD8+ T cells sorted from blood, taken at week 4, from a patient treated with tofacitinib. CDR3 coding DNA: TGTGCCAGCAGCACGAGACTAGCGGGAGTTTTTCCCCCAGATACGCAGTATTTT. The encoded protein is CASSTRLAGVFPPDTQYF.